Below are 19 T cell receptor beta chains sequenced from a single sample in a study of blood T cell repertoires in COVID-19. TCRdb's copy holds only in-frame clones and misses some; the assay was immunoSEQ multiplex PCR. The table has around 130,000 clones, more than 80% seen once. Material: peripheral blood. These receptor sequences come from a human donor in a cohort sampled during active COVID-19.

The chain employs TRBV5-1 and TRBJ1-1; D may be TRBD1 (6 bases). The CDR3 has 13 amino acids. V gave up 5 bases and J gave up 3 bases, with 11 bases separating them. The germline V gene encodes CDR1 SGHRS and CDR2 YFSETQ. In DNA form, the CDR3 reads TGCGCCAGCAGTACAGGGACGTACACTGAAGCTTTCTTT. As protein: CASSTGTYTEAFF.

The chain uses TRBV5-4 and TRBJ2-2, with D possibly matching TRBD2 (5 bases). The length of the CDR3 is 15 residues. The V end lost 4 bases, the J end lost 4 bases, and 14 bases lay between the germline ends. Germline-derived CDR1 and CDR2 are SGHNT and YYREEE (reference sequence). CDR3: CASSVPSRGTGELFF. CDR3 in DNA: TGTGCCAGCAGCGTGCCTAGTCGGGGCACCGGGGAGCTGTTTTTT.

Turning to this clone: Other nucleotide sequences in the sample specify the same CDR3. V is TRBV10-1 and J is TRBJ1-1; D remains unclear. The ends were cut back, 0 bases at V and 1 base at J, with 6 bases in the middle. The CDR3 is 14 residues long. Germline assignment: CDR1 WNHNN and CDR2 SYGVQD (reference sequence). The DNA of the CDR3 is TGCGCCAGCAGTGAGTCTACGGGGAACACTGAAGCTTTCTTT. It codes for CASSESTGNTEAFF.

V usage is TRBV7-2 and J usage is TRBJ2-2; D perhaps matches TRBD2 (5 bases). The germline V gene has CDR1 SGHTA and CDR2 FQGNSA. The CDR3 has 15 residues. V shed 5 bases and J shed 1 base, with 11 bases lying between them. The CDR3: CASSPNRGNTGELFF. CDR3 in DNA: TGTGCCAGCAGCCCGAACCGGGGGAACACCGGGGAGCTGTTTTTT.

The chain uses TRBV6-2 or TRBV6-3 and TRBJ2-7; D is perhaps TRBD2 (5 bases). From germline, CDR1 is MNHEY and CDR2 SVGEGT. The V gene lost 5 bases and the J gene lost 6 bases, with 20 bases spanning the gap. The CDR3 is made up of 15 amino acids. CDR3 DNA: TGTGCCAGCAGTGCCCGGCGGGCTCAAGCTGGCGAGCAGTACGTC. This sequence encodes CASSARRAQAGEQYV.

CDR3 DNA sequence: TGTGCCAGCAGTTACTCGGGAGGGGCCCCTTATGGCTACACCTTC. This encodes CASSYSGGAPYGYTF. V and J are TRBV6-5 and TRBJ1-2, with D perhaps matching TRBD1 (5 bases). CDR3 size: 15 residues. Trimming stripped 0 bases from V and 5 bases from J, with 13 bases between. Germline CDR1 MNHEY, CDR2 SVGAGI.

The chain joins TRBV6-5 to TRBJ1-6, with 7 bases fitting TRBD1. V lost 0 bases and J lost 9; bases outside the gene matches: 8. CDR1 MNHEY and CDR2 SVGAGI come from the germline V gene. The CDR3 sequence is 16 residues long. The DNA for the CDR3 is TGTGCCAGCAGTTACTCGAGACAGGGTGTCGGTTCACCCCTCCACTTT. It yields the protein CASSYSRQGVGSPLHF.

This clone was observed at least ten times. J is TRBJ1-6 and V is TRBV7-8; 10 positions agree with TRBD1. In germline, CDR1 is SGHVS, CDR2 FQNEAQ. This CDR3 is 16 amino acids long. V was pared by 8 bases and J by 5 bases, with 9 bases of the junction left unmatched. CDR3 sequence: CASSGTGAANNSPLHF. The CDR3 DNA follows: TGTGCCAGCTCCGGGACAGGGGCGGCGAATAATTCACCCCTCCACTTT.

This clone has a single count. This chain links TRBV7-2 with TRBJ2-7; 9 nucleotides match TRBD2. The CDR3 spans 15 residues. Trimming cost V 8 bases and J 3 bases; bases outside gene matches: 11. Germline CDR1 is SGHTA and CDR2 is FQGNSA. The CDR3 DNA reads as TGTGCCAGCTCCTTAACTAGCGGGTCTCTCTACGAGCAGTACGTC. Translating gives CASSLTSGSLYEQYV.

The chain uses TRBV7-2 and TRBJ1-1; TRBD1 matches at 9 bases. After removal of 5 bases from V and 10 bases from J, the junction contained 14 bases not matched to a gene. The CDR3 is 15 residues long. CDR1 is SGHTA, CDR2 FQGNSA, per germline. The CDR3, as DNA: TGTGCCAGCAGCCTTGGTCCACAGGGGGCGCGGGGAGCTTTCTTT. Translated, it gives CASSLGPQGARGAFF.

The V call is TRBV7-8, the J call TRBJ1-2; 8 bases match TRBD1. The J segment lost 3 bases and the V segment lost 4 bases, leaving 7 bases of the junction unmatched. The CDR3 has 15 amino acids. The germline V gene encodes CDR1 SGHVS and CDR2 FQNEAQ. CDR3 sequence (DNA): TGTGCCAGCAGCTCCACGGGGACAGGCTACTATGGCTACACCTTC. Translation: CASSSTGTGYYGYTF.

The J gene is TRBJ1-5, the V gene TRBV2, with a possible D match to TRBD1 (6 bases). V lost 6 bases to trimming and J lost 4 bases, with 10 bases between them. The CDR3 runs to 13 residues. The V gene's germline CDR1 is SNHLY and CDR2 FYNNEI. The CDR3 region has the DNA TGTGCCAGCAGAAAGGACAGTAATCAGCCCCAGCATTTT. Protein product: CASRKDSNQPQHF.

The rearrangement joins TRBV9 to TRBJ2-2, with TRBD2 matching 12 bases. Germline CDR1 reads SGDLS; CDR2 reads YYNGEE. The J segment lost 1 base and the V segment lost 0 bases, leaving 16 bases of the junction unmatched. The CDR3 runs to 22 residues. The CDR3 here is CASSVEASGGARGRRNTGELFF. CDR3 in DNA: TGTGCCAGCAGCGTAGAGGCTAGCGGGGGGGCCAGGGGTCGAAGGAACACCGGGGAGCTGTTTTTT.

This chain links TRBV19 with TRBJ2-2; 8 nucleotides align to TRBD1. CDR1 and CDR2 (germline): LNHDA, SQIVND (reference sequence). Trimming took 4 bases from V and 4 from J; bases not matched to a gene: 5. This CDR3 has 15 amino acids. CDR3 protein: CASSKARGLTGELFF. For the CDR3, the DNA is TGTGCCAGTAGTAAGGCCAGGGGGCTCACCGGGGAGCTGTTTTTT.

The chain joins TRBV15 to TRBJ2-7; TRBD2 is a possible D gene (6 bases). CDR3 length: 15 amino acids. The ends were cut back, 0 bases at V and 2 bases at J, with 11 bases in the middle. The germline V gene has CDR1 LNHNV and CDR2 YYDKDF (reference sequence). CDR3 sequence reads: CATSRDSSGPYEQYV. Written as DNA, the CDR3 is TGTGCCACCAGCAGAGATAGTAGCGGACCCTACGAGCAGTACGTC.

The rearrangement joins TRBV2 to TRBJ1-6, with no clear D. CDR3 length: 15 amino acids. Trimming took off 5 bases at V and 6 bases at J, with 14 bases between the two ends. The germline V gene has CDR1 SNHLY and CDR2 FYNNEI. The CDR3 here is CASSPSTTINSPLHF. CDR3 sequence (DNA): TGTGCCAGCAGTCCGTCTACTACTATTAATTCACCCCTCCACTTT.

CDR3 DNA: TGCGCCAGCAGCCAGATCCGAACTAGCGGCAATGAGCAGTTCTTC. Translated, it gives CASSQIRTSGNEQFF. The chain uses TRBV4-1 and TRBJ2-1; 8 bases match TRBD2. Germline V lookup: CDR1 MGHRA, CDR2 YSYEKL. The junction had 7 bases not matched to a gene; V was cut back by 3 bases and J by 6 bases. This CDR3 comprises 15 residues.

This chain uses TRBV7-2 with TRBJ1-1; 7 nucleotides agree with TRBD1. J was trimmed by 4 bases and V by 3 bases; bases with no gene match: 8. The germline gives CDR1 SGHTA, CDR2 FQGNSA. The CDR3 spans 15 residues. The CDR3 DNA sequence: TGTGCCAGCAGCTTGGGAGGCAGGGGGTTCACTGAAGCTTTCTTT. It codes for CASSLGGRGFTEAFF.

This clone was counted a single time. V is TRBV5-4 and J is TRBJ2-5; no firm D call. CDR1 is SGHNT and CDR2 is YYREEE in the germline V gene (reference sequence). The CDR3 is 16 amino acids. V was clipped by 3 bases and J by 2 bases, with 17 bases between them. The CDR3 DNA reads TGTGCCAGCAGCTCTAGACTGCGGTCCGGACAAGAGACCCAGTACTTC. Its protein product is CASSSRLRSGQETQYF.